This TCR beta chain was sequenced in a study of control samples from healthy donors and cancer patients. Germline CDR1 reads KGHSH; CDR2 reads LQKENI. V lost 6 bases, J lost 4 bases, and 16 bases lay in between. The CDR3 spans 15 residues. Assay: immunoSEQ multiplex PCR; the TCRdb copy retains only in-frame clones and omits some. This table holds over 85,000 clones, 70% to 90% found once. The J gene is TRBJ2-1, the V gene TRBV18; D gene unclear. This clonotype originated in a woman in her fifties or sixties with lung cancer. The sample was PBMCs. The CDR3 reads CASSPTLLAYNEQFF. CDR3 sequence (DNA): TGTGCCAGCTCCCCGACTTTGCTGGCATACAATGAGCAGTTCTTC.